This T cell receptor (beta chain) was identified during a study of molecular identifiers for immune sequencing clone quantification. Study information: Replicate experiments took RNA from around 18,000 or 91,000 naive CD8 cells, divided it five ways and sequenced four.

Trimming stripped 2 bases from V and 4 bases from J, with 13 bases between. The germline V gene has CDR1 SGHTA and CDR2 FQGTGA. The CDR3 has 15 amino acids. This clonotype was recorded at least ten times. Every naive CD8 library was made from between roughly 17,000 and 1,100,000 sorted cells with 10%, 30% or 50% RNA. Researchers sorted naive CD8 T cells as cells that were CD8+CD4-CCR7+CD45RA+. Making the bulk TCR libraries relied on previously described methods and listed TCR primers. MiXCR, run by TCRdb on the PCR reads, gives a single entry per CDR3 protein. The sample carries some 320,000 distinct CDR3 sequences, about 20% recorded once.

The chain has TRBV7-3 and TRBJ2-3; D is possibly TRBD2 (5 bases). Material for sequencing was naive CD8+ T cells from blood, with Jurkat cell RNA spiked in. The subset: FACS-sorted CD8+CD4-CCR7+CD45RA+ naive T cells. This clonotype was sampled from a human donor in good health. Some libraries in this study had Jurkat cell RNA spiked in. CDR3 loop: CASSLYHRDPDTQYF. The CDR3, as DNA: TGTGCCAGCAGCTTATATCATCGGGATCCAGATACGCAGTATTTT.